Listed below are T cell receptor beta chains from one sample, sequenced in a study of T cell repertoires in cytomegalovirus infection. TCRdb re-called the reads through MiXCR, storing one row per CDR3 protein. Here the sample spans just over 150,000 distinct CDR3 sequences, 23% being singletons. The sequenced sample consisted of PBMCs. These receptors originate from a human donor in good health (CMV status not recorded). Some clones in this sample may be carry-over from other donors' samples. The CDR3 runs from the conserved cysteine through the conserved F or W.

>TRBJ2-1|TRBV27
CASSLLGTGLNEQFF
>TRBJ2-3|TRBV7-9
CASSPPQRGTDTQYF
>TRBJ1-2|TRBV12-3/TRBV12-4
CASRLTDNYGYTF
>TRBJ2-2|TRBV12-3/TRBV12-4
CASSSRLAGELFF
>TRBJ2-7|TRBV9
CASSVAPDPTYEQYF
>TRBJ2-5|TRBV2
CASSEGREETQYF
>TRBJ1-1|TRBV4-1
CASSQVRGPTEAFF
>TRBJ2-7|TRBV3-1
CASSQGWDGDEQYF
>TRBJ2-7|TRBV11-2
CASSLWDSAGGSEQYF
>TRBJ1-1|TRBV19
CASSLRGPNTEAFF
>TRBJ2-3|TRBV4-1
CASSYLTSGGRDTQYF
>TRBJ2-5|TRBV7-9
CASSRTTGEETQYF
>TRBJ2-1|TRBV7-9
CAVQGPTRNEQFF
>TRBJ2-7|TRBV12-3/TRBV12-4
CASSHTSGRALEQYF
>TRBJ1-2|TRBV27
CASSVQGAALGYTF
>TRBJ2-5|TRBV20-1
CSAPGSPTTQYF
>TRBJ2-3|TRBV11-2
CASSYGGDTQYF
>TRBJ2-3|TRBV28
CASTEGSDTQYF
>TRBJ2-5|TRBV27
CASSQHSGGARETQYF
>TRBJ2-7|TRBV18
CASSPGGGATGDEQYF
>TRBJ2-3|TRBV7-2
CASSLGPPGSTDTQYF
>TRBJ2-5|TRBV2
CASRDTYQETQYF
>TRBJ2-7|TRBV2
CASKGAGGYEQYF
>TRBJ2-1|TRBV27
CASSLSALAGKFF
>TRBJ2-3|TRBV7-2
CASSGWKGSTDTQYF
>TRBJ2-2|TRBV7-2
CASSLIHLARTGELFF
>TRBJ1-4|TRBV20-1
CSALRDGTNEKLFF
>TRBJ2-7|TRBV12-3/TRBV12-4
CASSPPDGVRTYEQYF
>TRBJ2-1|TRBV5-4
CASSLARGPYNEQFF
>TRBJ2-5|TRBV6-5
CASSYSSSPGLAIETQYF
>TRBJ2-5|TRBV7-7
CASSPSRPGQETQYF
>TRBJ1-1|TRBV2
CASGGRTEAFF
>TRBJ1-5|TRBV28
CASSSRRQGGGPQHF
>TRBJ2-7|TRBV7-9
CASIRTGDVSEQYF
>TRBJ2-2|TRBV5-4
CASSLPGSGSINTGELFF
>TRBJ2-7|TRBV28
CASSSRGRVSYEQYF
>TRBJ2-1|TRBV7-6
CASGAGGLSYNEQFF
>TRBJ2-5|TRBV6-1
CASSERKETQYF
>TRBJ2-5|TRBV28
CASSSGQPPRETQYF
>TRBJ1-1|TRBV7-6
CASSPSGVLNTEAFF
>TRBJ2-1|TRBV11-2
CASSLLLNGNDEQFF
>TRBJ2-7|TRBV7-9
CASSPLGPIYEQYF
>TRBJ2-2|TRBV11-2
CASSLNSWGRNTGELFF
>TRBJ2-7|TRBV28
CASEGFYEQYF
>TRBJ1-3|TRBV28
CASSLPGTGNTIYF
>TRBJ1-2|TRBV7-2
CASSLNRDRDGYTF
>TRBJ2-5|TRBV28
CASEGPGGGQETQYF
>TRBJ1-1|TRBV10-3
CAISEDPGGITEAFF
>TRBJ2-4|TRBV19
CASSIVEGHIQYF
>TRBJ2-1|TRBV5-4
CASSLDGGAHEQFF
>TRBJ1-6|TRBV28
CASRYQGQRNSPLHF
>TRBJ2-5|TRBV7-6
CASSFGLAGETQYF
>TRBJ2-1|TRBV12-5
CASGLVDEQFF